The clone carrying this TCR beta chain was recorded many times. The antigen remains undetermined. The data derive from a study of beta chain features in type 1 diabetes. Study at large: Age, gender and cell yields were similar between patients and healthy donors.

Notes on the study in general: In these data, an HLA type influence on TCRB rearrangement remained unresolved. Patients showed naive, central memory and Treg TCRB repertoires that appeared more similar than those of healthy donors.

The isolated RNA, all of it, was reverse transcribed, so expressed TCRB transcripts were what got sequenced. Naive, central memory and regulatory T cell samples averaged around 3.8 million reads. The method was immunoSEQ multiplex PCR; TCRdb's version includes in-frame clones alone and lacks a portion of them. The sample carries some 150,000 clones, about 7.1% recorded once. V was clipped by 5 bases and J by 2 bases, with 13 bases between them. CDR1 is MNHEY, CDR2 SMNVEV, per germline (reference sequence). The CDR3 spans 15 residues. Sequencing was done on a sample of central memory CD4+ T cells from blood. The chain couples TRBV27 to TRBJ1-5; unclear D gene. This receptor was taken from a woman in her thirties in good health. The CDR3: CASSLPLFRNQPQHF. The CDR3 nucleotides read TGTGCCAGCAGTCTTCCGTTATTCCGCAATCAGCCCCAGCATTTT.